Below, 5 T cell receptor beta chains from the same sample are listed, as sequenced in a study of blood T cells in healthy people across ages. Combining a sample-barcoded 5' primer with a J-beta primer mix, a second PCR ran for about 6 to 12 cycles. One entry per CDR3 protein, called by TCRdb with MiXCR from the 5' RACE reads. In the table there are more than 900,000 distinct CDR3 sequences, roughly 29% of which are singletons. The sample also formed part of further work on T cells of mothers and their children.

Sequencing was performed on blood. These receptors were collected from a woman in her thirties or forties in good health.

V is TRBV7-2 and J is TRBJ1-2, with D unresolved. The V gene lost 1 base and the J gene lost 10 bases, with 13 bases spanning the gap. The CDR3 is made up of 13 amino acids. CDR1 and CDR2 from the germline V gene are SGHTA and FQGNSA. CDR3 loop: CTSSLEGGRIYTF. The CDR3 coding sequence is TGTACCAGCAGCTTAGAAGGCGGGAGGATCTACACCTTC.

V is TRBV10-3 and J is TRBJ1-5, with no clear D. The germline gives CDR1 ENHRY, CDR2 SYGVKD. The germline V and J ends were trimmed by 6 bases and 1 base, with 13 bases remaining between them. The CDR3 is 15 residues long. CDR3 nucleotide sequence: TGTGCCATCAGCCAAGAAAGAGGGAGCAATCAGCCCCAGCATTTT. Protein: CAISQERGSNQPQHF.

The genes are TRBV7-2 and TRBJ1-1; 9 nucleotides align to TRBD1. This CDR3 has 14 amino acids. Germline CDR1 reads SGHTA; CDR2 reads FQGNSA. The trim removed 3 bases at V and 8 bases at J, leaving 7 bases unmatched. DNA for the CDR3: TGTGCCAGCAGCTTCGGGACAGGGAAAATGGAAGCTTTCTTT. As protein: CASSFGTGKMEAFF.

This clonotype was seen only a few times. V usage is TRBV28 and J usage is TRBJ2-7; the match to TRBD1 covers 10 bases. J lost 2 bases, V lost 4 bases, and 14 bases had no gene match. Germline CDR1 is MDHEN and CDR2 is SYDVKM. The CDR3 runs 18 residues. The CDR3 DNA sequence: TGTGCCAGCAGTTCCCTACCTACCCCTGGACAGGGGGCCTACGAGCAGTACTTC. This sequence encodes CASSSLPTPGQGAYEQYF.

This clonotype was seen a few times. This chain connects TRBV15 to TRBJ2-1; D not certain. CDR1 and CDR2 (germline): LNHNV, YYDKDF (reference sequence). The CDR3 contains 15 residues. V shed 1 base and J shed 4 bases, with 11 bases lying between them. CDR3 region: CATSRGETNYNEQFF. As DNA, the CDR3 is TGTGCCACCAGCAGAGGCGAGACAAATTACAATGAGCAGTTCTTC.